This T cell receptor beta chain emerged from a study of blood T cell repertoires in COVID-19. Study summary: Acute and convalescent COVID-19 samples came from the United States, Italy and Spain. Sources were T cells, B-cell-depleted T cells, or PBMCs; the material itself was cDNA or gDNA.

Original processing notes: Reference gene primer amplification in the assay estimated nucleated cell counts. This table comes from immunoSEQ multiplex PCR, and its TCRdb copy is limited to in-frame clones, with some not included. V and J calls plus clone size are reproduced from that table; the DNA served to infer D and trimming. Among about 200,000 clones listed, roughly 82% were seen once. CDR3 length: 12 residues. CDR1 is SNHLY and CDR2 is FYNNEI in the germline V gene. Trimming shortened V by 6 bases and J by 9 bases, and 11 bases separated the two germline ends. The rearrangement links TRBV2 to TRBJ1-4, with D tentatively TRBD1 (6 bases). This sequence was found in a human donor in a cohort sampled during active COVID-19. The material sequenced was peripheral blood. This chain's CDR3 is CASSPGTQKLFF. CDR3 nucleotide sequence: TGTGCCAGCAGCCCCGGGACACAAAAACTGTTTTTT.